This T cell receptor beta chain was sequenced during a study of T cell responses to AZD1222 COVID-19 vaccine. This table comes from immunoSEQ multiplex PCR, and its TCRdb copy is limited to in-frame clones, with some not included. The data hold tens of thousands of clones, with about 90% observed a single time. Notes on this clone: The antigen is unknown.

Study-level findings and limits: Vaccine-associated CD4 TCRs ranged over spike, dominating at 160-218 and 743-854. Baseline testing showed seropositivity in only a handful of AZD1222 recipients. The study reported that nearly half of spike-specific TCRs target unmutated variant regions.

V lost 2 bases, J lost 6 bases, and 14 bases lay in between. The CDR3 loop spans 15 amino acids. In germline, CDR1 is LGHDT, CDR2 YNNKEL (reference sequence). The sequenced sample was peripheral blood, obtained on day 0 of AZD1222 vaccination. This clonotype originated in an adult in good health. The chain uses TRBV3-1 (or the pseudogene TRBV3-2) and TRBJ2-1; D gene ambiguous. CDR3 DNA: TGTGCCAGCAGCCAATCTGGTTCAAGGCGCAATGAGCAGTTCTTC. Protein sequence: CASSQSGSRRNEQFF.